These T cell receptor beta chains were read from a single sample in a study of blood T cell repertoires in COVID-19. The table came from immunoSEQ multiplex PCR; TCRdb's copy has only in-frame clones and leaves some out. This sample has 200,000 to 250,000 clones, with approximately 90% found just once. The sequencing sample was made of PBMCs or T cells enriched from blood (not recorded which). The receptors come from a woman aged 18-35 years in a cohort exposed to, infected with or recovered from COVID-19 (not recorded which). The CDR3 runs from the conserved cysteine through the conserved F or W. D genes are given only for firm matches. Size tells how often a clone was seen (once, few, many) or the class of an expanded clone, and some rows leave it out.

abundance	j_gene	v_gene	d_gene	CDR3nt	CDR3aa
.	TRBJ2-5	TRBV18	TRBD1	TGTGCCAGCTCACCTGGGGGACAGAACCAAGAGACCCAGTACTTC	CASSPGGQNQETQYF
.	TRBJ1-6	TRBV5-4	.	TGTGCCAGCAGCCCGGAGGCAGGCATCACCCTCCACTTT	CASSPEAGITLHF
.	TRBJ1-5	TRBV7-9	TRBD1	TGTGCCAGCAGCTTAACAGGGGCGCAAGGTCAGCCCCAGCATTTT	CASSLTGAQGQPQHF
.	TRBJ1-1	TRBV18	.	TGTGCCAGCTCACCCAACCGGGACACTGAAGCTTTCTTT	CASSPNRDTEAFF
few	TRBJ2-7	TRBV11-2	TRBD2	TGTGCCAGCAGCTTCGCTAGCGGGAAGGGCGAGCAGTACTTC	CASSFASGKGEQYF
.	TRBJ2-7	TRBV11-2	TRBD2	TGTGCCAGCAGCCTGGGACTAGCGGGAGGCTACGAGCAGTACTTC	CASSLGLAGGYEQYF
.	TRBJ2-2	TRBV19	.	TGTGCCAGTAGGAGGTCCCGGGTCCTACCCTCGAACACCGGGGAGCTGTTTTTT	CASRRSRVLPSNTGELFF
.	TRBJ2-2	TRBV5-1	.	TGCGCCAGCAGCCTCGACGGGGACTTGGTAGGGGAGCTGTTTTTT	CASSLDGDLVGELFF
.	TRBJ1-5	TRBV21-1	.	TGTGCCAGCAGCGCAGGGGAGGGGTTCAATCAGCCCCAGCATTTT	CASSAGEGFNQPQHF
.	TRBJ2-1	TRBV7-9	.	TGTGCCAGCAGCTTCCCGGAGATGGACAATGAGCAGTTCTTC	CASSFPEMDNEQFF
.	TRBJ2-1	TRBV6-4	TRBD2	TGTGCCACCGCCGATGGGAGGGCCGACAATGAGCAGTTCTTC	CATADGRADNEQFF
.	TRBJ1-2	TRBV5-1	.	TGCGCCAGCAGCTTGGTGGCAGGGGCAGACTATGGCTACACCTTC	CASSLVAGADYGYTF
.	TRBJ2-1	TRBV7-3	.	TGTGCCAGCAGCTTCGGACAGCCCGGGGACAATGAGCAGTTCTTC	CASSFGQPGDNEQFF
.	TRBJ1-5	TRBV19	TRBD1	TGTGCCAGTAGCGTTACAGGGGGCAATCAGCCCCAGCATTTT	CASSVTGGNQPQHF
few	TRBJ1-2	TRBV6-1	TRBD1	TGTGCCAGCAGTGATAAGGGACAGGGTGACGGCTACACCTTC	CASSDKGQGDGYTF
.	TRBJ2-7	TRBV7-8	.	TGTGCCAGCAGCACGTGGACAGTGGGGAGCGACGAGCAGTACTTC	CASSTWTVGSDEQYF
.	TRBJ1-2	TRBV9	TRBD1	TGTGCCAGCAGCACCACACAGGGGAACTATGGCTACACCTTC	CASSTTQGNYGYTF
.	TRBJ1-2	TRBV29-1	TRBD1	TGCAGCGTTGGCCTGGGACAGGGGGCTGCCTACACCTTC	CSVGLGQGAAYTF
.	TRBJ1-5	TRBV7-6	.	TGTGCCAGCAGCTCCGGGACAACTAGCAATCAGCCCCAGCATTTT	CASSSGTTSNQPQHF
.	TRBJ2-7	TRBV24-1	TRBD1	TGTGCCACCAGTGATTTACAGGGGATGGAGTACTTC	CATSDLQGMEYF
.	TRBJ2-5	TRBV9	TRBD2	TGTGCCAGCAGCCCTCGGACTAGCGGGGTCCAGTACTTC	CASSPRTSGVQYF
once	TRBJ2-1	TRBV18	.	TGTGCCAGCTCACCAGACAGGAACAATGAGCAGTTCTTC	CASSPDRNNEQFF
few	TRBJ1-1	TRBV5-1	.	TGCGCCACCCGACCGGGGGGGACTGAAGCTTTCTTT	CATRPGGTEAFF
.	TRBJ1-1	TRBV7-8	.	TGTGCCAGCAGCCCTCGGGAGTCTCCGAACACTGAAGCTTTCTTT	CASSPRESPNTEAFF
.	TRBJ1-1	TRBV29-1	.	TGCAGCGGGGGAGGGGTGGGCACTGAAGCTTTCTTT	CSGGGVGTEAFF
.	TRBJ2-1	TRBV5-1	TRBD2	TGCGCCAGCAGCCCAACTAGCGGGAGTAGGAATGAGCAGTTCTTC	CASSPTSGSRNEQFF
.	TRBJ1-4	TRBV5-1	TRBD1	TGCGCCAGCAGCCAGGGACAGGGAGGAGCAACTAATGAAAAACTGTTTTTT	CASSQGQGGATNEKLFF